These 22 T cell receptor beta chains originate from one sample sequenced in a study of T cell responses to AZD1222 COVID-19 vaccine. Method: immunoSEQ multiplex PCR; TCRdb's copy keeps in-frame clones and lacks some. The profile covers 75,000 to 100,000 clones, with nearly 90% appearing a single time and about 8.4% taken by the ten largest. The sample here was peripheral blood, taken on day 0 of AZD1222 vaccination. All receptors come from an adult in good health.

The gene calls are TRBV2 and TRBJ1-3; unclear D gene. The CDR3 loop spans 13 amino acids. The ends were cut back, 4 bases at V and 0 bases at J, with 4 bases in the middle. Looked up from germline, CDR1 is SNHLY and CDR2 is FYNNEI. The CDR3: CASSVLSGNTIYF. The CDR3 bases are TGTGCCAGCAGTGTACTCTCTGGAAACACCATATATTTT.

The chain couples TRBV7-9 to TRBJ2-1; D call uncertain. The germline CDR1 and CDR2 sequences are SEHNR and FQNEAQ (reference sequence). The length of the CDR3 is 16 residues. Deletions cut 6 bases from V and 2 bases from J, with 17 bases between. Here the CDR3 reads CASRYPVGWPYNEQFF. In DNA form, the CDR3 reads TGTGCCAGCAGGTACCCGGTGGGGTGGCCCTACAATGAGCAGTTCTTC. Variable domain in full (rest from reference TRBV7-9 and TRBJ2-1): DTGVSQNPRHKITKRGQNVTFRCDPISEHNRLYWYRQTLGQGPEFLTYFQNEAQLEKSRLLSDRFSAERPKGSFSTLEIQRTEQGDSAMYLCASRYPVGWPYNEQFFGPGTRLTVL.

The count of this clone is one. This chain links TRBV15 with TRBJ1-2; D is unresolved. CDR1 is LNHNV and CDR2 is YYDKDF in the germline V gene (reference sequence). The CDR3 length is 13 residues. Trimming cost V 3 bases and J 5 bases, with 10 bases left between them. The CDR3 sequence: CATSSPPEYGYTF. Written as DNA, the CDR3 is TGTGCCACCAGCAGTCCGCCTGAATATGGCTACACCTTC.

This clone has only one observation. This sequence joins TRBV7-2 and TRBJ1-2, with D perhaps matching TRBD1 (5 bases). The CDR3 runs 13 residues. Germline V gene lookup returns CDR1 SGHTA and CDR2 FQGNSA. Trimming shortened V by 6 bases and J by 4 bases, and 12 bases separated the two germline ends. The CDR3 is CASSPDSTYGYTF. As DNA, the CDR3 is TGTGCCAGCAGTCCCGACAGCACCTATGGCTACACCTTC.

The chain combines TRBV27 with TRBJ2-1, with D uncertain. Trimming took 2 bases from V and 10 from J, leaving 12 bases between them. The CDR3 has 13 residues. Germline loops: CDR1 MNHEY, CDR2 SMNVEV (reference sequence). The CDR3 coding sequence is TGTGCCAGCAGTTTACTGGGAATAAGGGAGCAGTTCTTC. Translated, it gives CASSLLGIREQFF.

CDR3 region: CASSFPLGQGGDTQYF. The CDR3 DNA is TGTGCCAGCAGCTTTCCCCTGGGACAGGGGGGAGATACGCAGTATTTT. V gene TRBV11-3 combines with J gene TRBJ2-3; 11 positions match TRBD1. Trimming took 3 bases from V and 5 from J; bases not matched to a gene: 7. This CDR3 is 16 amino acids long. CDR1 and CDR2 (germline): SGHNT, YENEEA.

The rearrangement links TRBV6-1 to TRBJ1-5, with D unclear. The CDR3 length is 14 residues. CDR1 MNHNS and CDR2 SASEGT come from the germline V gene. Trimming cost V 2 bases and J 4 bases, with 9 bases left between them. The CDR3 sequence is CASSEPPRNQPQHF. DNA for the CDR3: TGTGCCAGCAGTGAACCGCCCCGGAATCAGCCCCAGCATTTT.

J is TRBJ2-3 and V is TRBV9; 12 bases align to TRBD2. The CDR3 is 19 residues long. The germline V gene encodes CDR1 SGDLS and CDR2 YYNGEE. J was trimmed by 6 bases and V by 0 bases; bases with no gene match: 14. The CDR3 bases are TGTGCCAGCAGCGTAGCTCCGGGGGGAGCTAGCGGGGGGGCGGATACGCAGTATTTT. Amino acid sequence: CASSVAPGGASGGADTQYF.

This chain joins TRBV7-2 and TRBJ1-1; D uncertain. The germline gives CDR1 SGHTA, CDR2 FQGNSA. CDR3 length: 13 residues. Trimming cost V 5 bases and J 8 bases, with 15 bases left between them. The CDR3 nucleotides are TGTGCCAGCAGCGAAGTTCGGTTATTGGAAGCTTTCTTT. Translated, it gives CASSEVRLLEAFF.

CDR3 sequence reads: CARSHPPLLGQYF. In DNA, the CDR3 is TGTGCCAGAAGCCACCCCCCACTGCTGGGGCAGTACTTC. This chain connects TRBV5-3 to TRBJ2-7; no clear D gene. TRBV5-3 is treated as an ORF (open reading frame) with a function not yet certain. Trimming stripped 4 bases from V and 9 bases from J, with 17 bases between. This CDR3 comprises 13 residues.

The chain is built from TRBV3-1 (or the pseudogene TRBV3-2) and TRBJ2-7, with D possibly matching TRBD1 (6 bases). V dropped 2 bases and J dropped 7 bases, with 12 bases sitting between them. Per the germline V gene, CDR1 is LGHDT and CDR2 is YNNKEL (reference sequence). The CDR3 loop spans 13 amino acids. CDR3 in amino acids: CASSQLQGSEQYF. CDR3 DNA: TGTGCCAGCAGCCAACTACAGGGTTCTGAGCAGTACTTC.

The chain recombines TRBV4-1 with TRBJ2-7; 8 positions match TRBD2. Germline V gene sequence: CDR1 MGHRA, CDR2 YSYEKL. Trimming at V came to 1 base and at J to 2 bases, leaving 7 bases not matched to a gene. There are 16 residues in the CDR3. CDR3 sequence (DNA): TGCGCCAGCAGCCAAGGGGAACTAGCGGAGACCTACGAGCAGTACTTC. Translation gives CASSQGELAETYEQYF.

This clone came up a few times. The V call is TRBV2, the J call TRBJ2-2; a weak D match, TRBD1 (6 bases). The germline V and J ends were trimmed by 10 bases and 6 bases, with 12 bases remaining between them. The V gene's germline CDR1 is SNHLY and CDR2 FYNNEI. This CDR3 region has 12 residues. The CDR3 loop is CAKQRGSGELFF. The CDR3 DNA follows: TGTGCCAAACAAAGGGGGTCCGGGGAGCTGTTTTTT.

The chain combines TRBV4-3 with TRBJ1-2, with D perhaps matching TRBD1 (6 bases). Germline CDR1 reads LGHNA; CDR2 reads YSLEER. Trimming shortened V by 0 bases and J by 8 bases, and 22 bases separated the two germline ends. The CDR3 extends over 17 amino acids. The CDR3 nucleotides read TGCGCCAGCAGCCAAGATCTTGTCGGGGGGCCGACTGGCGGCTACACCTTC. Its translation: CASSQDLVGGPTGGYTF.

The rearrangement links TRBV7-2 to TRBJ1-2, with 8 nucleotides matching TRBD1. J was trimmed by 6 bases and V by 4 bases; bases with no gene match: 10. Germline V gene lookup returns CDR1 SGHTA and CDR2 FQGNSA. This CDR3 region has 15 residues. The CDR3 DNA reads TGTGCCAGCAGCTACGGACAGGGTCTTTTCCATGGCTACACCTTC. It codes for CASSYGQGLFHGYTF.

As for this clone: The same CDR3 arises from other DNA sequences in this sample as well. The gene calls are TRBV5-4 and TRBJ2-7; 9 bases fit TRBD1. The V segment lost 0 bases and the J segment 2 bases; nucleotides outside the gene matches: 3. Germline V gene sequence: CDR1 SGHNT, CDR2 YYREEE (reference sequence). The CDR3 length is 15 residues. Written as DNA, the CDR3 is TGTGCCAGCAGCTTGGAAGGGACAGGGCCCTACGAGCAGTACTTC. Translating it yields CASSLEGTGPYEQYF.

This sequence joins TRBV5-8 and TRBJ1-1; 8 bases agree with TRBD1. The germline V gene has CDR1 SGHTS and CDR2 YDEGEE. The CDR3 contains 13 residues. V gave up 5 bases and J gave up 5 bases; unmatched junction bases: 5. The CDR3 protein is CASSSTGVTEAFF. CDR3 DNA sequence: TGTGCCAGCAGTTCGACAGGGGTTACTGAAGCTTTCTTT.

The chain recombines TRBV4-1 with TRBJ1-2; 9 positions match TRBD1. Trimming at V came to 2 bases and at J to 6 bases, leaving 13 bases not matched to a gene. The CDR3 spans 17 residues. CDR1 is MGHRA, CDR2 YSYEKL, per germline. The CDR3 here is CASSQPRHGTGKDGYTF. DNA for the CDR3: TGCGCCAGCAGCCAACCTCGACATGGGACAGGGAAAGATGGCTACACCTTC.

On this clone: The junction departs from germline at one end; a sequencing error may be responsible. The chain recombines TRBV7-7 with TRBJ2-2; D may be TRBD1 (6 bases). CDR3 length: 13 residues. Germline assignment: CDR1 SSHAT and CDR2 FNYEAQ (reference sequence). The CDR3 here is CASSAGVSGELFF. Here the CDR3 DNA reads TGTGCTAGCAGCGCAGGGGTCTCCGGGGAGCTGTTTTTT.

The chain uses TRBV5-6 and TRBJ1-2; D gene ambiguous. This CDR3 contains 16 residues. CDR1 is SGHDT and CDR2 is YYEEEE in the germline V gene. V dropped 1 base and J dropped 2 bases, with 15 bases sitting between them. The CDR3 coding sequence is TGTGCCAGCAGCTTGACCCAACTACGGATAAACTATGGCTACACCTTC. This gives the protein CASSLTQLRINYGYTF.

The chain couples TRBV11-2 to TRBJ1-6; 12 bases are a match to TRBD1. Trimming took 4 bases from V and 7 from J; bases not matched to a gene: 14. The CDR3 sequence is 19 residues long. The germline gives CDR1 SGHAT, CDR2 FQNNGV. CDR3 coding DNA: TGTGCCAGCAGCTCTCCCCGGGACAGGGGGCTATCGGTCAATTCACCCCTCCACTTT. Protein sequence: CASSSPRDRGLSVNSPLHF.

The chain uses TRBV19 and TRBJ1-2; no clear D gene. The germline gives CDR1 LNHDA, CDR2 SQIVND (reference sequence). The CDR3 covers 15 residues. V dropped 3 bases and J dropped 4 bases, with 15 bases sitting between them. CDR3 loop: CASSILGQEGYGYTF. In DNA, the CDR3 is TGTGCCAGTAGTATTTTAGGCCAGGAGGGCTATGGCTACACCTTC.